What follows are 23 T cell receptor beta chains derived from one specimen sequenced in a study of T-cell memory formation after mild COVID-19. Each CDR3 protein is one row after TCRdb ran MiXCR on the 5' RACE reads. The sample has 120,000 to 150,000 distinct CDR3 sequences, 6% seen once. What was sequenced was PBMCs or a T cell subset sorted from them (not recorded which). The receptor source for this set is an adult woman who had mild COVID-19 (a few samples of this study predate the infection). Cell type and time point are not known.

This clonotype was picked up many times. V and J are TRBV7-2 and TRBJ2-7, with 10 nucleotides matching TRBD2. Germline assignment: CDR1 SGHTA and CDR2 FQGNSA. This CDR3 is built from 14 residues. After removal of 7 bases from V and 1 base from J, the junction contained 4 bases not matched to a gene. The CDR3 DNA sequence: TGTGCCAGCACCGGACTAGCGGATTCCTACGAGCAGTACTTC. Protein product: CASTGLADSYEQYF.

This clonotype has ten or more counts. The CDR3 is CASSQREGLAQYF. Written as DNA, the CDR3 is TGTGCCAGCAGCCAGAGGGAGGGCTTGGCCCAGTACTTC. The gene calls are TRBV9 and TRBJ2-5; TRBD2 matches 7 bases. This CDR3 has 13 amino acids. The V gene end was trimmed by 4 bases and the J gene end by 9 bases; junction bases not matched to a gene: 9. Germline V CDR1 and CDR2: SGDLS, YYNGEE. The whole variable domain, remainder taken from reference TRBV9 and TRBJ2-5, is DSGVTQTPKHLITATGQRVTLRCSPRSGDLSVYWYQQSLDQGLQFLIQYYNGEERAKGNILERFSAQQFPDLHSELNLSSLELGDSALYFCASSQREGLAQYFGPGTRLLVL.

This clonotype was observed at least ten times. The V and J genes are TRBV29-1 and TRBJ2-2; D call uncertain. V gave up 6 bases and J gave up 3 bases, with 8 bases separating them. CDR1 is SQVTM, CDR2 ANQGSEA, per germline. The CDR3 length is 12 residues. The DNA of the CDR3 is TGCAGCGTAGAAAGTGACACCGGGGAGCTGTTTTTT. This gives the protein CSVESDTGELFF.

A remark on this clonotype: Mismatch with germline at one junction end may stem from a read error. This sequence joins TRBV7-2 and TRBJ1-6, with D perhaps matching TRBD1 (5 bases). The CDR3 runs 14 residues. CDR1 SGHTA and CDR2 FQGNSA come from the germline V gene. The CDR3 sequence is CASKVEAGRTPIHF. The CDR3 DNA reads TGTGCCAGCAAAGTAGAGGCAGGGAGAACACCCATCCACTTT.

This clonotype was counted ten times or more. J is TRBJ2-1 and V is TRBV6-1; D unresolved. The germline V and J ends were trimmed by 2 bases and 8 bases, with 13 bases remaining between them. Germline values: CDR1 MNHNS, CDR2 SASEGT. The CDR3 sequence is 14 residues long. The CDR3 protein is CASSENQPYYEQFF. CDR3 bases: TGTGCCAGCAGTGAAAATCAACCATATTATGAGCAGTTCTTC.

The rearrangement joins TRBV19 to TRBJ2-2, with TRBD1 as a possible D gene (6 bases). Deletions cut 3 bases from V and 7 bases from J, with 15 bases between. CDR3 length: 15 residues. Germline values: CDR1 LNHDA, CDR2 SQIVND (reference sequence). The CDR3 region has the DNA TGTGCCAGTAGTATTGGCGGACAGAGGGACGGGGAGCTGTTTTTT. This encodes CASSIGGQRDGELFF.

The sample holds a few counts of this clonotype. V usage is TRBV24-1 and J usage is TRBJ2-3; TRBD2 matches at 14 bases. Looked up from germline, CDR1 is KGHDR and CDR2 is SFDVKD. The ends lost 4 bases at V and 1 base at J; junction bases unmatched: 6. The CDR3 sequence is 18 residues long. The CDR3 region is CATSDPGTSGGRTDTQYF. DNA of the CDR3: TGTGCCACCAGTGACCCTGGGACTAGCGGGGGACGCACAGATACGCAGTATTTT.

This clonotype was seen at least ten times. V gene TRBV9 combines with J gene TRBJ2-2; TRBD2 might be the D (5 bases). Trimming removed 10 bases from V and 6 bases from J, with 19 bases in between. This CDR3 region has 14 residues. CDR1 is SGDLS and CDR2 is YYNGEE in the germline V gene. In DNA form, the CDR3 reads TGTGCCTCCAGTACGGGATCCGTCTCCGGGGAGCTGTTTTTT. Translated: CASSTGSVSGELFF.

The V and J genes are TRBV29-1 and TRBJ2-1; tentative D call: TRBD1 (6 bases). Germline V gene data show CDR1 as SQVTM and CDR2 as ANQGSEA. Trimming cost V 7 bases and J 7 bases, with 11 bases left between them. The CDR3 runs to 11 residues. CDR3 sequence: CSGGQRNEQFF. The CDR3 DNA is TGCAGCGGGGGGCAGAGGAATGAGCAGTTCTTC.

J is TRBJ2-3 and V is TRBV6-1, with 9 bases matching TRBD1. Germline assignment: CDR1 MNHNS and CDR2 SASEGT. There are 16 residues in the CDR3. Trimming cost V 6 bases and J 4 bases; bases outside gene matches: 11. This chain's CDR3 is CASRKRGTGWADTQYF. CDR3 in DNA: TGTGCCAGCAGGAAAAGGGGGACAGGGTGGGCAGATACGCAGTATTTT.

This clonotype appeared many times. The chain employs TRBV18 and TRBJ2-7, with D perhaps matching TRBD1 (6 bases). CDR1 and CDR2 from the germline V gene are KGHSH and LQKENI. CDR3 length: 13 amino acids. Trimming removed 4 bases from V and 4 bases from J, with 11 bases in between. CDR3 amino acids: CASSRGTGYEQYF. CDR3 DNA: TGTGCCAGCTCACGAGGTACAGGGTACGAGCAGTACTTC.

This clonotype has only a few counts. The J gene is TRBJ2-5, the V gene TRBV24-1; the D gene is possibly TRBD1 (6 bases). The CDR3 contains 17 residues. V dropped 4 bases and J dropped 1 base, with 18 bases sitting between them. Germline V gene data show CDR1 as KGHDR and CDR2 as SFDVKD. CDR3 nucleotides: TGTGCCACCAGTGACTACTTGACAGGCCCCGGCCAAGAGACCCAGTACTTC. Translating gives CATSDYLTGPGQETQYF.

The chain employs TRBV3-1 and TRBJ2-7, with 8 bases matching TRBD1. Germline CDR1 LGHDT, CDR2 YNNKEL (reference sequence). The CDR3 runs to 15 residues. V was pared by 5 bases and J by 7 bases, with 13 bases of the junction left unmatched. The CDR3 DNA is TGTGCCAGCAGCGAAAGGACAGGGTCGCCAAGGGAGCAGTACTTC. This codes for CASSERTGSPREQYF.

At least ten counts were recorded for this clonotype. The chain recombines TRBV11-1 with TRBJ2-5; D remains unclear. V lost 4 bases, J lost 2 bases, and 14 bases lay in between. The CDR3 runs to 15 residues. CDR1 and CDR2 (germline): SGHAT, FQDESV (reference sequence). This chain's CDR3 is CASSSPDGPQETQYF. CDR3 DNA sequence: TGTGCCAGCAGCTCTCCGGACGGCCCTCAAGAGACCCAGTACTTC.

This clonotype was seen only a few times. The gene calls are TRBV3-1 and TRBJ1-2; D not certain. CDR3 size: 15 residues. V lost 0 bases and J 7 bases, leaving 15 bases between the germline ends. The V gene's germline CDR1 is LGHDT and CDR2 YNNKEL (reference sequence). CDR3 DNA: TGTGCCAGCAGCCAAGAGGGCAGGCCCCTTTTTGGCTACACCTTC. Its protein product is CASSQEGRPLFGYTF.

In this sample, this clonotype turned up many times. This chain uses TRBV5-1 with TRBJ2-7; D is uncertain. CDR1 is SGHRS and CDR2 is YFSETQ in the germline V gene. The CDR3 loop spans 13 amino acids. V was cut by 0 bases and J by 3 bases, with 7 bases left in between. The CDR3 DNA is TGCGCCAGCAGCTTGGGGCACTTCTACGAGCAGTACTTC. It encodes CASSLGHFYEQYF.

This clonotype was counted at least ten times. This chain links TRBV12-3 or TRBV12-4 with TRBJ2-1; TRBD1 or TRBD2 may be the D gene (6 bases each). V lost 4 bases and J lost 3, with 13 bases in between. This CDR3 comprises 15 residues. The CDR3 region has the DNA TGTGCCAGCAGTTCGGGGGCGGGGAACTACAATGAGCAGTTCTTC. The encoded protein is CASSSGAGNYNEQFF.

This chain links TRBV12-3 or TRBV12-4 with TRBJ2-1, with D unclear. Trimming pared 6 bases from V and 3 bases from J, leaving 6 bases between. The CDR3 runs to 12 residues. This CDR3 reads CASSFLYNEQFF. The CDR3 nucleotides read TGTGCCAGCAGCTTCCTCTACAATGAGCAGTTCTTC.

This clonotype was seen many times. The chain recombines TRBV11-3 with TRBJ2-1, with D tentatively TRBD2 (5 bases). The CDR3 length is 14 residues. Trimming removed 5 bases at V and 8 bases at J, with 16 bases between. Germline lookup yields CDR1 SGHNT and CDR2 YENEEA. This CDR3 reads CASSPRTGSDEQFF. The CDR3 DNA is TGTGCCAGCAGCCCTAGGACGGGTAGCGATGAGCAGTTCTTC.

The chain is built from TRBV12-3 or TRBV12-4 and TRBJ2-6; D not certain. The CDR3 loop spans 13 amino acids. The germline V and J ends were trimmed by 9 bases and 3 bases, with 9 bases remaining between them. Here the CDR3 DNA reads TGTGCCAGTCATTACTATGGGGCCAACGTCCTGACTTTC. Its protein product is CASHYYGANVLTF.

This clonotype was picked up a small number of times. The gene calls are TRBV12-5 and TRBJ2-5; no clear D. The V end lost 5 bases, the J end lost 7 bases, and 14 bases lay between the germline ends. The CDR3 sequence is 13 residues long. Germline loops: CDR1 LGHNT, CDR2 FRNRAP. Written as DNA, the CDR3 is TGTGCTAGTGGTCCTGCCAGTAGGTCGACCCAGTACTTC. Its protein product is CASGPASRSTQYF.

This clonotype was seen ten or more times. The chain links TRBV20-1 to TRBJ2-5; D remains ambiguous. The V end lost 0 bases, the J end lost 5 bases, and 13 bases lay between the germline ends. The CDR3 is made up of 14 amino acids. CDR1 and CDR2 from the germline V gene are DFQATT and SNEGSKA (reference sequence). CDR3 in amino acids: CSARDPRAGETQYF. The CDR3, as DNA: TGCAGTGCTAGAGATCCTAGGGCCGGGGAGACCCAGTACTTC.

This clonotype was counted between two and nine times. The chain links TRBV5-5 to TRBJ2-1; D call uncertain. Trimming took 3 bases from V and 0 from J, leaving 7 bases between them. The CDR3 sequence is 14 residues long. Germline V gene data show CDR1 as SGHKS and CDR2 as YYEKEE (reference sequence). In nucleotides, the CDR3 is TGTGCCAGCAGCTACACCGTCTCCTACAATGAGCAGTTCTTC. Its protein product is CASSYTVSYNEQFF.